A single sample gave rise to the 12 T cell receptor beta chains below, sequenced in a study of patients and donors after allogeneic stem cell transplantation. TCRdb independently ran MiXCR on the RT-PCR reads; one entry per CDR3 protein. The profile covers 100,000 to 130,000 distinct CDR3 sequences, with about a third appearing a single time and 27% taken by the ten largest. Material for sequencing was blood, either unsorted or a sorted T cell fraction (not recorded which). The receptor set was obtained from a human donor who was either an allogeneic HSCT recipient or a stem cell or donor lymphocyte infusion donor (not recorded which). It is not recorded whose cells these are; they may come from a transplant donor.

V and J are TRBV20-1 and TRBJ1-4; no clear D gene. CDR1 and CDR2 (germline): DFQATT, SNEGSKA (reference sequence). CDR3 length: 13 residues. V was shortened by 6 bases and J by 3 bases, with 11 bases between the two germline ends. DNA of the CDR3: TGCAGTGCCCCGCATCGGGCTAATGAAAAACTGTTTTTT. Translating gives CSAPHRANEKLFF.

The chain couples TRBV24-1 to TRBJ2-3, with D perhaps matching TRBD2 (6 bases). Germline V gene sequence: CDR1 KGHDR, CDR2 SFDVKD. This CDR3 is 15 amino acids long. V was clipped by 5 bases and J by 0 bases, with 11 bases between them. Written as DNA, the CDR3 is TGTGCCACCAGTGTGACGGGAGCTAGCACAGATACGCAGTATTTT. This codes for CATSVTGASTDTQYF.

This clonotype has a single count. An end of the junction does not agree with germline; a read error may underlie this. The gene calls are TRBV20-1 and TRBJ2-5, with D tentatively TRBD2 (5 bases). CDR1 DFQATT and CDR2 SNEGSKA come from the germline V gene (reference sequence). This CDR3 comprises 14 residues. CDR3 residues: CSARVPPLGEAQYF. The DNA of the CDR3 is TGCAGTGCTAGAGTTCCGCCTTTGGGAGAGGCCCAGTACTTC.

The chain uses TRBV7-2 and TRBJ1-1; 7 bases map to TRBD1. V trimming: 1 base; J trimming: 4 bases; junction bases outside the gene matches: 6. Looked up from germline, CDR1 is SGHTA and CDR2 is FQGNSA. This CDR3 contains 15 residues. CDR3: CASSLEGRGGTEAFF. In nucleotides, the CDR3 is TGTGCCAGCAGCTTAGAGGGCAGGGGGGGCACTGAAGCTTTCTTT.

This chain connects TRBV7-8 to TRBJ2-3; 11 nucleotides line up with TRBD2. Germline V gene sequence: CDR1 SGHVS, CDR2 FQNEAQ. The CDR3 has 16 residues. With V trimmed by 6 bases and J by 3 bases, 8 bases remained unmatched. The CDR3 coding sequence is TGTGCCAGCAGTCGAAATAGCGGGAGGGGTACAGATACGCAGTATTTT. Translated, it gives CASSRNSGRGTDTQYF.

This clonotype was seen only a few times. The CDR3 protein is CASSPAGSGTDTQYF. In DNA form, the CDR3 reads TGTGCCAGCAGTCCCGCCGGGAGCGGCACAGATACGCAGTATTTT. The chain carries TRBV28 and TRBJ2-3; a weak D match, TRBD2 (6 bases). The CDR3 sequence is 15 residues long. The germline V gene encodes CDR1 MDHEN and CDR2 SYDVKM. Trimming left V 5 bases short and J 1 base short, with 13 bases between.

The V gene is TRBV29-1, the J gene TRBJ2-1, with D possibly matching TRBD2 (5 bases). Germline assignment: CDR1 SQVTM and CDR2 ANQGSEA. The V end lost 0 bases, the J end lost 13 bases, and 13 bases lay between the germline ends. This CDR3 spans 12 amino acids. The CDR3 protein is CSVEDAPGSQFF. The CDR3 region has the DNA TGCAGCGTTGAAGATGCGCCGGGATCCCAGTTCTTC.

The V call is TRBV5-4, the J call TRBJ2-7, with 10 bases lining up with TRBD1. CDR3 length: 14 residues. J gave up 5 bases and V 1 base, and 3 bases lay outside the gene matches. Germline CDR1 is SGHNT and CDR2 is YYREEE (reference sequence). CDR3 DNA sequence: TGTGCCAGCAGCTTGAAGACAGGGGGCAACGAGCAGTACTTC. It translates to CASSLKTGGNEQYF.

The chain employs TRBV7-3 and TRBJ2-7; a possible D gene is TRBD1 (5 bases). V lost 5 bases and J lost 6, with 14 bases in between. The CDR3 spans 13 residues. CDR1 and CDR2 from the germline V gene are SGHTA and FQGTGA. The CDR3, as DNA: TGTGCCAGCAGCCAGGACGGAGACAGCGAGCAGTACTTC. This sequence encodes CASSQDGDSEQYF.

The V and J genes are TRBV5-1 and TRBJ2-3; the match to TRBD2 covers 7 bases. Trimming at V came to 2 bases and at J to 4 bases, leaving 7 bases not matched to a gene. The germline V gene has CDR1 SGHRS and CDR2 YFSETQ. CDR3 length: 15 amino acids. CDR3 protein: CASSFPSGIADTQYF. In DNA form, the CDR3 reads TGCGCCAGCAGCTTTCCGAGCGGGATTGCAGATACGCAGTATTTT.

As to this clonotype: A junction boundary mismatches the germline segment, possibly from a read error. The CDR3 nucleotides are TGCGCCAGCGGCTTCACTCGAGGGGGGAATCCCGAAGCTTTCTTT. It is translated as CASGFTRGGNPEAFF. The chain links TRBV5-1 to TRBJ1-1; possibly TRBD1 for D (6 bases). Germline loops: CDR1 SGHRS, CDR2 YFSETQ. CDR3 length equals 15 residues.

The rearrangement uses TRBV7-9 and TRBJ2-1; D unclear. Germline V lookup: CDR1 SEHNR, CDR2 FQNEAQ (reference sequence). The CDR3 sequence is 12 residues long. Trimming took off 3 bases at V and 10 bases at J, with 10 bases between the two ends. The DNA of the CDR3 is TGTGCCAGCAGCTTCCCAACGGACGAGCAGTTCTTC. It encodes CASSFPTDEQFF. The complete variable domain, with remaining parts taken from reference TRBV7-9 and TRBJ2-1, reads DTGVSQNPRHKITKRGQNVTFRCDPISEHNRLYWYRQTLGQGPEFLTYFQNEAQLEKSRLLSDRFSAERPKGSFSTLEIQRTEQGDSAMYLCASSFPTDEQFFGPGTRLTVL.